This T cell receptor beta chain was found in a study of vaccination effects on CD4 cells after COVID-19. For the study at large: The participants, recipients of two vaccine doses, got either BNT162b2 or mRNA-1273. A couple of convalescent pre-vaccine samples were taken 142 and 148 days post-diagnosis.

In germline, CDR1 is MNHEY, CDR2 SVGAGI. CDR3 length: 15 amino acids. V lost 6 bases to trimming and J lost 0 bases, with 12 bases between them. Assay: immunoSEQ multiplex PCR; the TCRdb copy retains only in-frame clones and omits some. The table lists around 46,000 clones, around 72% of them singletons. Worth noting for this clone: Its target is unknown.

ViraFEST assay sequencing came after antigen-specific CD4+ T cells were expanded with viral peptide pools. Following 10 days of culture, CD4+ T cells were isolated. This person's SARS-CoV-2 infection, confirmed by PCR, occurred between March and December 2020. Roughly 2 million PBMC per well were cultured with around 11 IU/ml IL-2 and around 9.4 ug/ml peptides. On both days 3 and 7, half of the culture medium was replaced with IL-2 medium. The chain has TRBV6-5 and TRBJ1-3, with D perhaps matching TRBD1 (5 bases). The clonotype originates from a human donor who had a prior SARS-CoV-2 infection. Sequenced here: CD4+ T cells from PBMCs cultured with a peptide pool, sampled before COVID-19 vaccination. The CDR3 reads CASSPGTTSGNTIYF. In DNA, the CDR3 is TGTGCCAGCAGCCCCGGGACCACCTCTGGAAACACCATATATTTT.